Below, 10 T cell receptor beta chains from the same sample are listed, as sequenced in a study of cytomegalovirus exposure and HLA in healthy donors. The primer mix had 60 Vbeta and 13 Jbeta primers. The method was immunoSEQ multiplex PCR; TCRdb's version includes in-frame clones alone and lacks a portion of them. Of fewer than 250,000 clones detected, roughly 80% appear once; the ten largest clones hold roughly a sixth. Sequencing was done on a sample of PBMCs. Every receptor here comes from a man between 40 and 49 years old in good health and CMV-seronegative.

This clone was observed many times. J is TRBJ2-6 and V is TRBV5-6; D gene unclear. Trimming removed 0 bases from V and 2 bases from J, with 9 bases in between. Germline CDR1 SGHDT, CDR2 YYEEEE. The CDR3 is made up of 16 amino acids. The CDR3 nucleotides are TGTGCCAGCAGCTTGGTGGCAGTAACTGGGGCCAACGTCCTGACTTTC. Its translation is CASSLVAVTGANVLTF.

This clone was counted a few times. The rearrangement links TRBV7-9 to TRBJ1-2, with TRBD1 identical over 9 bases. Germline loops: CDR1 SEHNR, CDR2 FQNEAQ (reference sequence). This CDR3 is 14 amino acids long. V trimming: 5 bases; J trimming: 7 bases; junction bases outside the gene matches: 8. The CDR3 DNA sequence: TGTGCCAGCAGCCCCCCGGGACAGGGTGTTGGCTACACCTTC. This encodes CASSPPGQGVGYTF.

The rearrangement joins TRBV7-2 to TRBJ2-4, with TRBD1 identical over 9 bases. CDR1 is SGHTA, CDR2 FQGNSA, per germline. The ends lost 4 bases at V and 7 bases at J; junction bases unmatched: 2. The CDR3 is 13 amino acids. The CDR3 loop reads CASSWTGENIQYF. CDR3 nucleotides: TGTGCCAGCAGCTGGACAGGGGAGAACATTCAGTACTTC.

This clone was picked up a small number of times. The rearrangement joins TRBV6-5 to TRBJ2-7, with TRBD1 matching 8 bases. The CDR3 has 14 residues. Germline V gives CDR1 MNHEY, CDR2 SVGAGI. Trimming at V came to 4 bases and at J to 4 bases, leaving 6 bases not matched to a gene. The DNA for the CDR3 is TGTGCCAGCAGTTGGTCGACAGGGGATTACGAGCAGTACTTC. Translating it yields CASSWSTGDYEQYF.

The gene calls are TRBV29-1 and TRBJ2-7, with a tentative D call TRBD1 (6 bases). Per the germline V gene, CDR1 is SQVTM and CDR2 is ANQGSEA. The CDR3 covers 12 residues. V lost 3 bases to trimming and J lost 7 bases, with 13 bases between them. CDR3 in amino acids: CSVEDSLDEQYF. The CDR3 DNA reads TGCAGCGTTGAGGACAGTCTCGATGAGCAGTACTTC.

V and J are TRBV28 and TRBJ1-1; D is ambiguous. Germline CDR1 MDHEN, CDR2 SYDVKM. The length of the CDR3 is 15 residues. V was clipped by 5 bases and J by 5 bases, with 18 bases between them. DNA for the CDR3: TGTGCCAGCAGTCCCCCCTTGAGGCAACGAACTGAAGCTTTCTTT. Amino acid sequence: CASSPPLRQRTEAFF.

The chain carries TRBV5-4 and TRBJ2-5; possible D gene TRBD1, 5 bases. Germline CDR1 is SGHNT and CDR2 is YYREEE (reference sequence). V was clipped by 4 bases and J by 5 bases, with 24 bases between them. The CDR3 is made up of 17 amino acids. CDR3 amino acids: CASSPPTAAAKGETQYF. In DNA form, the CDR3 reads TGTGCCAGCAGCCCCCCGACGGCGGCAGCAAAGGGGGAGACCCAGTACTTC.

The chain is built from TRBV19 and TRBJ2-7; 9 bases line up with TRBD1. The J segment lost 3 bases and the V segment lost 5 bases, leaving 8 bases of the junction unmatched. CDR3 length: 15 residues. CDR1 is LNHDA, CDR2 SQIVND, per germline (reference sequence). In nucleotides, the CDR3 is TGTGCCAGTAGTGCCCCGGGACAGGGCTTCTACGAGCAGTACTTC. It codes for CASSAPGQGFYEQYF. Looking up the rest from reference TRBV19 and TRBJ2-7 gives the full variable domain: DGGITQSPKYLFRKEGQNVTLSCEQNLNHDAMYWYRQDPGQGLRLIYYSQIVNDFQKGDIAEGYSVSREKKESFPLTVTSAQKNPTAFYLCASSAPGQGFYEQYFGPGTRLTVT.

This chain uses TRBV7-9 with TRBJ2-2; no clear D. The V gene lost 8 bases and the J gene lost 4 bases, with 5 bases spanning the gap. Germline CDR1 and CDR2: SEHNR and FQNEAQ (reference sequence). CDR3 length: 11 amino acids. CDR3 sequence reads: CASLFTGELFF. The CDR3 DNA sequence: TGTGCCAGCCTCTTCACCGGGGAGCTGTTTTTT.

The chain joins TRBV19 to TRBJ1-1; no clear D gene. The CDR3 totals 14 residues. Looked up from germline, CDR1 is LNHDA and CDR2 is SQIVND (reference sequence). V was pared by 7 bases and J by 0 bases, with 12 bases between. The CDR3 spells CASTTESMNTEAFF. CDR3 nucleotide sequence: TGTGCCAGTACCACAGAAAGCATGAACACTGAAGCTTTCTTT.